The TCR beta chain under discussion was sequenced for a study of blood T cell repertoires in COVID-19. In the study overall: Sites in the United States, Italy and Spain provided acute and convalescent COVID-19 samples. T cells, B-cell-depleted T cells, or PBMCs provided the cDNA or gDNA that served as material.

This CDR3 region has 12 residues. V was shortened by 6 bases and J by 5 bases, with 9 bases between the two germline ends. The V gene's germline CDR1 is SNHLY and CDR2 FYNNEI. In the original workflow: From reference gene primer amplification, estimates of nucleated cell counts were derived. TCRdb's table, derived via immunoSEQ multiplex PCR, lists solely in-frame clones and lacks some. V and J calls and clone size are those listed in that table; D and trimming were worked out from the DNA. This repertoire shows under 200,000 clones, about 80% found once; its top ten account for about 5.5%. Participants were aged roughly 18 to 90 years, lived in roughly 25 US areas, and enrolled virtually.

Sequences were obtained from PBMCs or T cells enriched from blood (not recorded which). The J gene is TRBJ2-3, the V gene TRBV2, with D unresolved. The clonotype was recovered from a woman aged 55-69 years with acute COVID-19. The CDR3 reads CASSLLEDTQYF. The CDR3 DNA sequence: TGTGCCAGCAGCCTCTTAGAAGATACGCAGTATTTT. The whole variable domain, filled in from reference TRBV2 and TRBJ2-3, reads EPEVTQTPSHQVTQMGQEVILRCVPISNHLYFYWYRQILGQKVEFLVSFYNNEISEKSEIFDDQFSVERPDGSNFTLKIRSTKLEDSAMYFCASSLLEDTQYFGPGTRLTVL.